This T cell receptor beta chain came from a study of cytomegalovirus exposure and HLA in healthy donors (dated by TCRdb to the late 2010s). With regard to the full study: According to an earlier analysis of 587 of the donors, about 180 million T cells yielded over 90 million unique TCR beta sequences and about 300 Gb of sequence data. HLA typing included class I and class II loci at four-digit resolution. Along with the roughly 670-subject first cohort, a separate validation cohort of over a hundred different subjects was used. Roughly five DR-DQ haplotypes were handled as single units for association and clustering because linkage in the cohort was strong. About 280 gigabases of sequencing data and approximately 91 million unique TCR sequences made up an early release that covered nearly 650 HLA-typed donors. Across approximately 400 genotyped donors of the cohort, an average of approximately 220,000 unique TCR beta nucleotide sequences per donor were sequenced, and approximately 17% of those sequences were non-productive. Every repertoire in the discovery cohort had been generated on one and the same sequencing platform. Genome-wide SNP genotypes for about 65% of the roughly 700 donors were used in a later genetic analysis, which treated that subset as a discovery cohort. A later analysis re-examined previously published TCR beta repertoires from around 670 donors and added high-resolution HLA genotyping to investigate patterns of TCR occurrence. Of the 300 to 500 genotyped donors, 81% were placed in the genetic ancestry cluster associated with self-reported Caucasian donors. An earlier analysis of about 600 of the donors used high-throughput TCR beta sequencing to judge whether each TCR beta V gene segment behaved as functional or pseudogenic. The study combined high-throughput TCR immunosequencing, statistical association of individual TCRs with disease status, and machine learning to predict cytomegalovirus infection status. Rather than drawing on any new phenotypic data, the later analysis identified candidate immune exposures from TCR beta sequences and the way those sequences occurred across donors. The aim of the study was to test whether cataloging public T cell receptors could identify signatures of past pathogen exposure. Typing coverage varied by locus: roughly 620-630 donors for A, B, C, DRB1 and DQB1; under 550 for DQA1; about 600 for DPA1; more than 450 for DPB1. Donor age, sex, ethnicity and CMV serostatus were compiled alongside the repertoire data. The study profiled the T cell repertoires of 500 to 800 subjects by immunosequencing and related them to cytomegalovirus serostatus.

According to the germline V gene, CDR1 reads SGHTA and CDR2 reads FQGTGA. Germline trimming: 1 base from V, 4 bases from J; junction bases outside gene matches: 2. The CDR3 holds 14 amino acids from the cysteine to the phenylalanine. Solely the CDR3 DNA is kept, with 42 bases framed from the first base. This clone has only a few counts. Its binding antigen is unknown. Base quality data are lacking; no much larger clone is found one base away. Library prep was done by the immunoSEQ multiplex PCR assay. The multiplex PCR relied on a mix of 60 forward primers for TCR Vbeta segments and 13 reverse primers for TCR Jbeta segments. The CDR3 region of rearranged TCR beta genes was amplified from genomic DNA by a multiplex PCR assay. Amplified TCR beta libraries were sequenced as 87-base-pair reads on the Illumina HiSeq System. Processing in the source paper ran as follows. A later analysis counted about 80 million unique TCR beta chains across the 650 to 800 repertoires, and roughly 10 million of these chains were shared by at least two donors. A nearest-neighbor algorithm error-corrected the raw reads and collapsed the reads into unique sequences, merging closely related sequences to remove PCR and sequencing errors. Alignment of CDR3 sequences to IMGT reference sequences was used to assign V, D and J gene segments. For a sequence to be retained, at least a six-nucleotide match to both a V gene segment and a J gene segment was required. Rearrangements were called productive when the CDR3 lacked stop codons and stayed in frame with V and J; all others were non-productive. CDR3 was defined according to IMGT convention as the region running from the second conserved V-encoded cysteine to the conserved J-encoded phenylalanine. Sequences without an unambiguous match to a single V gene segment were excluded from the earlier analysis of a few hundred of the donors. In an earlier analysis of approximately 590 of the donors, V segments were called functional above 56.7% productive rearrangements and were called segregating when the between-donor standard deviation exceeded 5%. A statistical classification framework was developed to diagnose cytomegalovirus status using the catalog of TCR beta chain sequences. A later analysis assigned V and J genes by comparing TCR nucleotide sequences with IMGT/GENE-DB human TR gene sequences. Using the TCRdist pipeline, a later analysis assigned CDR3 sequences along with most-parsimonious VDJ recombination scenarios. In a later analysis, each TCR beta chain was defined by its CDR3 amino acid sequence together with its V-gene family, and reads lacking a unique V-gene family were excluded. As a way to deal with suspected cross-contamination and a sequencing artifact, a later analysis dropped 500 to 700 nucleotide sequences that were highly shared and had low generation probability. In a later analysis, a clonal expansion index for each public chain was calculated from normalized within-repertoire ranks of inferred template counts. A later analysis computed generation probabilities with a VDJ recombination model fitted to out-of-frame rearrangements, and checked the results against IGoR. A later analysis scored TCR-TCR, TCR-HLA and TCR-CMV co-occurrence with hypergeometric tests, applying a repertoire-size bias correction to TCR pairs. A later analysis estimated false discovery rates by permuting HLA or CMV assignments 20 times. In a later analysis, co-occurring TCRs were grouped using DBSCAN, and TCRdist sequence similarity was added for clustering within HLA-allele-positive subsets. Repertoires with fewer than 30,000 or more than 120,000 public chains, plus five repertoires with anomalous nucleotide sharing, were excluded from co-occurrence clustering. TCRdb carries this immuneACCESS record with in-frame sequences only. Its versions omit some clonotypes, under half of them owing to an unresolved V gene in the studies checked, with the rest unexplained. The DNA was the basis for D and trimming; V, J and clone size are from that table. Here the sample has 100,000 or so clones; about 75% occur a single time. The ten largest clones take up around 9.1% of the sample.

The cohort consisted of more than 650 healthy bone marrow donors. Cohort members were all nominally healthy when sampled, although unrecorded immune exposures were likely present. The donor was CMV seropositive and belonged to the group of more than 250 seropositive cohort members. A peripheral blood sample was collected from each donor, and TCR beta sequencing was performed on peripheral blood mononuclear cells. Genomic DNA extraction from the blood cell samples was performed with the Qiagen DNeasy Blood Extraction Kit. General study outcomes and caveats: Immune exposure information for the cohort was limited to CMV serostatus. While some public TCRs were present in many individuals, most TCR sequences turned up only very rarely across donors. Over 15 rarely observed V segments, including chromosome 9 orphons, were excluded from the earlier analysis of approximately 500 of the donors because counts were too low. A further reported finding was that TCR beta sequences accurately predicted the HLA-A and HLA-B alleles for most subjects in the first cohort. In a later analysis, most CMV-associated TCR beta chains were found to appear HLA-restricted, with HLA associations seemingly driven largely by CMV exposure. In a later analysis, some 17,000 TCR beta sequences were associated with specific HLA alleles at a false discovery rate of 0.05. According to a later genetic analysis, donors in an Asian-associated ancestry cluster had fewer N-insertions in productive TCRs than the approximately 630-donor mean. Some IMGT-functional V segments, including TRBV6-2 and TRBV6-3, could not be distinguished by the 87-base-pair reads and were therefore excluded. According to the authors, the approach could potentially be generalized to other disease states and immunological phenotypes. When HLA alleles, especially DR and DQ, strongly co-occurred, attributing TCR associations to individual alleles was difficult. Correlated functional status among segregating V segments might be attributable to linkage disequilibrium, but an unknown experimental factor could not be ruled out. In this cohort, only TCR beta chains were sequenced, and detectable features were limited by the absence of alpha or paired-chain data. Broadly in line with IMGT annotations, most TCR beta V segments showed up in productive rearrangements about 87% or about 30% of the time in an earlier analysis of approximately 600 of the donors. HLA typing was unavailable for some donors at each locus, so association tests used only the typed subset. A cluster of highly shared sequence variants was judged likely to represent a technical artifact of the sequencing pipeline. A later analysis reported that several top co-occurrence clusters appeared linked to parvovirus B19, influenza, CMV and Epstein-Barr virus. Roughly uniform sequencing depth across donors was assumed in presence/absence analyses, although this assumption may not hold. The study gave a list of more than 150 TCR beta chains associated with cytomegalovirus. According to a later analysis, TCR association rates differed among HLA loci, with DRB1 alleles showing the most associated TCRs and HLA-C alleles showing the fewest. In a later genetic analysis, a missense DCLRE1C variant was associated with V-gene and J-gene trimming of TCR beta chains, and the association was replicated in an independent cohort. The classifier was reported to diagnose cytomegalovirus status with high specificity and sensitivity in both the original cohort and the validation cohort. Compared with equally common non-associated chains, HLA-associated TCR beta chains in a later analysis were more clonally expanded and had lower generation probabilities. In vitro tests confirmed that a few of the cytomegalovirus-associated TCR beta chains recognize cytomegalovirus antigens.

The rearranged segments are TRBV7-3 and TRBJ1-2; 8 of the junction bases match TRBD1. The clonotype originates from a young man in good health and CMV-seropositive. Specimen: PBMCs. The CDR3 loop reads CASSLIGQGYGYTF. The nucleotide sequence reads TGTGCCAGCAGCTTAATTGGACAGGGCTATGGCTACACCTTC.